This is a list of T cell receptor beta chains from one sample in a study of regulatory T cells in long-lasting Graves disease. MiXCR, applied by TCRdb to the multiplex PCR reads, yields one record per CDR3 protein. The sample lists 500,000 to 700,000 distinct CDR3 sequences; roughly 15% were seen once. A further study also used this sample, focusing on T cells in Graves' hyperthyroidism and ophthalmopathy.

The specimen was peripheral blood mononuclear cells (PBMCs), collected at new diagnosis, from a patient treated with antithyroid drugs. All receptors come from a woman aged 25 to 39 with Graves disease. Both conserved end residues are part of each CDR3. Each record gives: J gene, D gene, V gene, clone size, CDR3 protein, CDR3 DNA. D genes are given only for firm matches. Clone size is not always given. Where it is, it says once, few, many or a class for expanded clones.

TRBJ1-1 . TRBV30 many CAWSVRRLRNTEAFF TGTGCCTGGAGTGTAAGGCGGTTACGGAACACTGAAGCTTTCTTT
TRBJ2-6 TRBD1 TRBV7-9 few CASSPGQGAGANVLTF TGTGCCAGCAGCCCCGGACAGGGGGCTGGGGCCAACGTCCTGACTTTC
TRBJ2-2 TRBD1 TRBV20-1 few CSAEQGEYTGELFF TGCAGTGCTGAACAGGGGGAGTACACCGGGGAGCTGTTTTTT
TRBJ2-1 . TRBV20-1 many CSASGWRYNEQFF TGCAGTGCGTCCGGTTGGCGATACAATGAGCAGTTCTTC
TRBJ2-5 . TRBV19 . CASSIGLGGTQYF TGTGCCAGTAGTATAGGACTAGGAGGGACCCAGTACTTC
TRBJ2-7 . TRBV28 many CASTGTSAVSYHEQYF TGTGCCAGCACGGGGACATCGGCCGTCAGTTATCACGAGCAGTACTTC
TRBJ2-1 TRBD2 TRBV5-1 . CASANPITSGTYNEQFF TGCGCCAGCGCTAATCCAATAACTAGCGGAACCTACAATGAGCAGTTCTTC
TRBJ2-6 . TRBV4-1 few CASSQEDSKRTSGANVLTF TGTGCCAGCAGCCAAGAGGACAGCAAGCGGACCTCTGGGGCCAACGTCCTGACTTTC
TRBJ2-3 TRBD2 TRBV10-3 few CAISDPTSGGTDTQYF TGTGCCATCAGTGACCCGACTAGCGGGGGCACAGATACGCAGTATTTT
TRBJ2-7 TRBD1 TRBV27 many CASSFGTGGVYEQYF TGTGCCAGCAGTTTTGGGACAGGGGGCGTCTACGAGCAGTACTTC
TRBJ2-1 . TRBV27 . CATALTARYEQFF TGTGCCACCGCTTTGACAGCCCGCTATGAGCAGTTCTTC
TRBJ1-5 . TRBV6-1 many CASSRGLNNQPQHF TGTGCCAGCAGCAGGGGATTGAACAATCAGCCCCAGCATTTT
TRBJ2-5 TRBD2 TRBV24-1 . CATSDLVSGRGETQYF TGTGCCACCAGTGATTTGGTTAGCGGGAGAGGGGAGACCCAGTACTTC
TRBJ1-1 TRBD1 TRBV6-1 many CASTRDREWAEAFF TGTGCCAGCACACGCGACAGGGAATGGGCTGAAGCTTTCTTT
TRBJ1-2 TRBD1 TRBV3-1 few CASSPMGQGYGYTF TGTGCCAGCAGCCCGATGGGACAGGGTTATGGCTACACCTTC
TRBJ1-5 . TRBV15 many CATSAPALNQPQHF TGTGCCACCAGTGCCCCTGCCCTCAATCAGCCCCAGCATTTT
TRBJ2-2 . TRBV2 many CASSEGGTGELFF TGTGCCAGCAGTGAAGGGGGCACCGGGGAGCTGTTTTTT
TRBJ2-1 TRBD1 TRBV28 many CASSQNRGYFDEQFF TGTGCCAGCAGCCAAAACAGGGGGTATTTTGATGAGCAGTTCTTC
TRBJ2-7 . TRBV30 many CAWGAGPYEQYF TGTGCCTGGGGGGCAGGGCCCTACGAGCAGTACTTC
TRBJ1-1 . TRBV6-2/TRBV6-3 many CASSYDDLMNTEAFF TGTGCCAGCAGTTATGACGACCTTATGAACACTGAAGCTTTCTTT
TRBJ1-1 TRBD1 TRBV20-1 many CSAKRQGLLWNTEAFF TGCAGTGCTAAAAGACAGGGGCTTTTATGGAACACTGAAGCTTTCTTT
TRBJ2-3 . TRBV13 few CASSVSGYTDTQYF TGTGCCAGCAGCGTAAGCGGTTACACAGATACGCAGTATTTT
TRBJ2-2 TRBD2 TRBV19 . CASSIEPSGRGGELFF TGTGCCAGTAGTATAGAGCCTAGCGGGAGAGGCGGGGAGCTGTTTTTT
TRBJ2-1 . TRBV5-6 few CASRGVGTHNEQFF TGTGCCAGCCGAGGCGTAGGGACACACAATGAGCAGTTCTTC
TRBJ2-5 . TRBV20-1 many CSESRFDQETQYF TGCAGTGAGTCGAGATTCGACCAAGAGACCCAGTACTTC
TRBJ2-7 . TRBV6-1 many CASRNPPSLEQYF TGTGCCAGCAGGAATCCACCTTCTCTAGAGCAGTACTTC
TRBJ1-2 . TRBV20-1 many CSASPSSAWDGYTF TGCAGTGCTAGCCCCAGTTCGGCGTGGGATGGCTACACCTTC
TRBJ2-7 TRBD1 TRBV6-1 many CASFSAGTGVSYEQYF TGTGCCAGCTTTTCCGCCGGGACAGGGGTTAGCTACGAGCAGTACTTC
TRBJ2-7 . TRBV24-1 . CATSEDRRLLGLNF TGTGCCACCAGTGAGGACCGTCGTCTCCTAGGCCTCAACTTC
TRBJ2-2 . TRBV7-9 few CASSSQGAVTGELFF TGTGCCAGCAGCTCCCAGGGCGCCGTAACCGGGGAGCTGTTTTTT
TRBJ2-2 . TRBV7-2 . CASSLLSGTWELFF TGTGCCAGCAGCTTACTCTCAGGCACCTGGGAGCTGTTTTTT
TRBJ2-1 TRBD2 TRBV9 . CASSVSGIAGGDNEQFF TGTGCCAGCAGCGTATCGGGGATAGCGGGAGGCGACAATGAGCAGTTCTTC
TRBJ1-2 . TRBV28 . CASSLSIYGYTF TGTGCCAGCAGTTTATCAATCTATGGCTACACCTTC
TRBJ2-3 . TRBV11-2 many CASSTRPGSTDTQYF TGTGCCAGCTCCACCCGTCCGGGTAGCACAGATACGCAGTATTTT
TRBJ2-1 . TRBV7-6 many CASSLAASGSSYNEQFF TGTGCCAGCAGCTTAGCGGCGAGCGGAAGCTCCTACAATGAGCAGTTCTTC
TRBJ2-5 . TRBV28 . CASSFSTETQYF TGTGCCAGCAGTTTCTCCACAGAGACCCAGTACTTC